This is a list of T cell receptor beta chains from one sample in a study of identical twins. Each CDR3 protein gets one entry after TCRdb re-called the 5' RACE reads with MiXCR. This sample has about 340,000 distinct CDR3 sequences; more than 9% occur once, and the top ten carry 6% to 9%. This same sample was also part of a study on yellow fever vaccine responses in identical twins.

Sequences were obtained from CD8+ T cells sorted from blood. These receptors were taken from a woman aged 18-30 years in good health. Each CDR3 is given with its conserved first and last residue. A D gene is named only where the DNA matches it firmly. Size is stated for part of the rows, as once, few or many counts, or as a class when the clone is expanded.

j_call: TRBJ2-7
clone_size: .
v_call: TRBV12-3/TRBV12-4
d_call: .
cdr3_aa: CASTQRRAGDVGEQYF
cdr3_nt: TGTGCCAGCACCCAAAGGAGGGCAGGTGATGTCGGCGAGCAGTACTTC

j_call: TRBJ2-5
clone_size: few
v_call: TRBV20-1
d_call: .
cdr3_aa: CSAFSGSQETQYF
cdr3_nt: TGCAGTGCTTTTAGCGGTTCCCAAGAGACCCAGTACTTC

j_call: TRBJ2-2
clone_size: many
v_call: TRBV4-1
d_call: .
cdr3_aa: CASSRPGANTGELFF
cdr3_nt: TGCGCCAGCAGCCGCCCAGGGGCGAACACCGGGGAGCTGTTTTTT

j_call: TRBJ2-1
clone_size: few
v_call: TRBV25-1
d_call: .
cdr3_aa: CASSEWEGDPYNEQFF
cdr3_nt: TGTGCCAGCAGTGAATGGGAGGGGGATCCCTACAATGAGCAGTTCTTC

j_call: TRBJ2-7
clone_size: many
v_call: TRBV28
d_call: .
cdr3_aa: CASSLLSSYEQYF
cdr3_nt: TGTGCCAGCAGTTTACTGAGCTCCTACGAGCAGTACTTC

j_call: TRBJ2-3
clone_size: few
v_call: TRBV11-2
d_call: TRBD1
cdr3_aa: CASSPTGVSTDTQYF
cdr3_nt: TGTGCCAGCAGCCCGACAGGGGTTAGCACAGATACGCAGTATTTT

j_call: TRBJ2-1
clone_size: .
v_call: TRBV13
d_call: TRBD2
cdr3_aa: CASSLRSGRYYEQFF
cdr3_nt: TGTGCCAGCAGCTTACGTAGCGGGAGATACTATGAGCAGTTCTTC

j_call: TRBJ2-6
clone_size: few
v_call: TRBV12-3/TRBV12-4
d_call: .
cdr3_aa: CASSSGFEGRRSGANVLTF
cdr3_nt: TGTGCCAGCAGTAGCGGGTTCGAGGGTCGGAGATCTGGGGCCAACGTCCTGACTTTC

j_call: TRBJ2-1
clone_size: once
v_call: TRBV18
d_call: .
cdr3_aa: CASSHRDRSYNEQFF
cdr3_nt: TGTGCCAGCTCACATCGAGACAGATCCTACAATGAGCAGTTCTTC

j_call: TRBJ2-2
clone_size: few
v_call: TRBV27
d_call: .
cdr3_aa: CASSPQRPGELFF
cdr3_nt: TGTGCCAGCAGCCCCCAGAGGCCCGGGGAGCTGTTTTTT

j_call: TRBJ2-3
clone_size: .
v_call: TRBV24-1
d_call: TRBD1
cdr3_aa: CATSDLATGEISTDTQYF
cdr3_nt: TGTGCCACCAGTGATTTGGCGACAGGGGAAATAAGCACAGATACGCAGTATTTT

j_call: TRBJ2-7
clone_size: .
v_call: TRBV5-1
d_call: .
cdr3_aa: CASSLYRDKPAEQYF
cdr3_nt: TGCGCCAGCAGCCTCTACAGGGATAAACCTGCCGAGCAGTACTTC

j_call: TRBJ2-1
clone_size: many
v_call: TRBV9
d_call: TRBD1
cdr3_aa: CASSVATGGQYAEQFF
cdr3_nt: TGTGCCAGCAGCGTAGCAACAGGGGGACAGTATGCCGAGCAGTTCTTC

j_call: TRBJ2-7
clone_size: .
v_call: TRBV9
d_call: .
cdr3_aa: CASTVSGDSYEQYF
cdr3_nt: TGTGCCAGCACAGTATCGGGGGATTCCTACGAGCAGTACTTC

j_call: TRBJ1-1
clone_size: .
v_call: TRBV5-6
d_call: .
cdr3_aa: CASSSGAREAFF
cdr3_nt: TGTGCCAGCAGCTCAGGGGCCAGGGAAGCTTTCTTT

j_call: TRBJ2-2
clone_size: few
v_call: TRBV29-1
d_call: .
cdr3_aa: CSVESTVRNTGELFF
cdr3_nt: TGCAGCGTTGAGTCCACGGTTAGGAACACCGGGGAGCTGTTTTTT

j_call: TRBJ1-1
clone_size: .
v_call: TRBV29-1
d_call: .
cdr3_aa: CSVDQNTEAFF
cdr3_nt: TGCAGCGTTGATCAGAACACTGAAGCTTTCTTT

j_call: TRBJ1-6
clone_size: .
v_call: TRBV20-1
d_call: .
cdr3_aa: CSALDSHYNSPLHF
cdr3_nt: TGCAGTGCATTAGACAGCCACTATAATTCACCCCTCCACTTT

j_call: TRBJ2-4
clone_size: .
v_call: TRBV20-1
d_call: .
cdr3_aa: CSARETDAIQYF
cdr3_nt: TGCAGTGCTAGAGAGACAGATGCCATTCAGTACTTC

j_call: TRBJ2-1
clone_size: once
v_call: TRBV12-3/TRBV12-4
d_call: .
cdr3_aa: CASRTPLGGAYNEQFF
cdr3_nt: TGTGCCAGCAGGACCCCACTAGGAGGGGCCTACAATGAGCAGTTCTTC

j_call: TRBJ2-3
clone_size: few
v_call: TRBV24-1
d_call: .
cdr3_aa: CATSARVASDTQYF
cdr3_nt: TGTGCCACCAGTGCCCGAGTGGCTTCGGATACGCAGTATTTT

j_call: TRBJ2-3
clone_size: many
v_call: TRBV29-1
d_call: TRBD2
cdr3_aa: CSVEDETSGEASTDTQYF
cdr3_nt: TGCAGCGTTGAAGATGAGACTAGCGGTGAGGCTAGCACAGATACGCAGTATTTT

j_call: TRBJ2-3
clone_size: .
v_call: TRBV19
d_call: .
cdr3_aa: CASSIGYGDTQYF
cdr3_nt: TGTGCCAGTAGTATAGGCTACGGAGATACGCAGTATTTT

j_call: TRBJ2-3
clone_size: .
v_call: TRBV7-3
d_call: .
cdr3_aa: CASSPGLGTQVDTQYF
cdr3_nt: TGTGCCAGCAGCCCAGGGTTGGGGACCCAGGTGGATACGCAGTATTTT

j_call: TRBJ2-2
clone_size: .
v_call: TRBV12-3/TRBV12-4
d_call: .
cdr3_aa: CASSFLRDPLRRLFF
cdr3_nt: TGTGCCAGCAGTTTCCTCCGGGACCCCCTCCGAAGGCTGTTTTTT

j_call: TRBJ2-1
clone_size: many
v_call: TRBV2
d_call: TRBD2
cdr3_aa: CAPNGVAGDTNEQFF
cdr3_nt: TGTGCCCCCAATGGGGTGGCGGGAGATACCAATGAGCAGTTCTTC

j_call: TRBJ2-7
clone_size: .
v_call: TRBV7-9
d_call: TRBD1
cdr3_aa: CASSSTFGQGDEQYF
cdr3_nt: TGTGCCAGCAGCAGCACGTTCGGACAGGGTGACGAGCAGTACTTC

j_call: TRBJ1-5
clone_size: few
v_call: TRBV2
d_call: TRBD1
cdr3_aa: CASGWDRANQPQHF
cdr3_nt: TGTGCCAGCGGATGGGACAGGGCAAATCAGCCCCAGCATTTT

j_call: TRBJ2-5
clone_size: few
v_call: TRBV7-9
d_call: TRBD2
cdr3_aa: CASSDLAGVWETQYF
cdr3_nt: TGTGCCAGCAGCGATTTAGCGGGAGTCTGGGAGACCCAGTACTTC